These 21 T cell receptor beta chains came from one sample sequenced in a study of T-cell memory formation after mild COVID-19. TCRdb ran MiXCR on the 5' RACE reads and lists one entry per CDR3 protein. This sample has under 300,000 distinct CDR3 sequences; roughly 15% occur once, and the top ten carry around 3.7%. Sequencing input: PBMCs or a T cell subset sorted from them (not recorded which). The source of these receptors is a man aged 18 to 29 who had mild COVID-19 (a few samples of this study predate the infection). Cell type and time point are not known.

This chain uses TRBV20-1 with TRBJ1-2; 7 nucleotides match TRBD1. In germline, CDR1 is DFQATT, CDR2 SNEGSKA (reference sequence). V shed 4 bases, J shed 8 bases, and the junction held 7 bases outside the gene matches. CDR3 length: 12 residues. CDR3 in amino acids: CSAKLRGQGYTF. The CDR3 region has the DNA TGCAGTGCTAAGCTTAGGGGGCAGGGCTACACCTTC.

This clonotype has more than one count but fewer than ten. This sequence joins TRBV15 and TRBJ2-5, with 7 nucleotides matching TRBD2. The V gene's germline CDR1 is LNHNV and CDR2 YYDKDF (reference sequence). The CDR3 has 15 residues. V trimming: 1 base; J trimming: 4 bases; junction bases outside the gene matches: 6. CDR3 nucleotide sequence: TGTGCCACCAGCAGAGCCCCGGCGGGGGTAGAGACCCAGTACTTC. Translated, it gives CATSRAPAGVETQYF. The full variable domain, with the rest looked up from reference TRBV15 and TRBJ2-5, is DAMVIQNPRYQVTQFGKPVTLSCSQTLNHNVMYWYQQKSSQAPKLLFHYYDKDFNNEADTPDNFQSRRPNTSFCFLDIRSPGLGDTAMYLCATSRAPAGVETQYFGPGTRLLVL.

This clonotype was recorded many times. The chain couples TRBV6-5 to TRBJ1-6; D gene ambiguous. The CDR3 covers 16 residues. V was trimmed by 0 bases and J by 9 bases, leaving 15 bases between them. Per germline, CDR1 MNHEY and CDR2 SVGAGI. For the CDR3, the DNA is TGTGCCAGCAGTTACTCGGCCAGCTGGGGTGGTTCACCCCTCCACTTT. Translating gives CASSYSASWGGSPLHF.

Many counts were recorded for this clonotype. The chain employs TRBV7-2 and TRBJ1-1; D remains unclear. V was cut by 3 bases and J by 0 bases, with 8 bases left in between. Germline V gene lookup returns CDR1 SGHTA and CDR2 FQGNSA. The CDR3 extends over 14 amino acids. The CDR3 protein is CASSFAGVNTEAFF. The CDR3 DNA is TGTGCCAGCAGCTTCGCCGGGGTGAACACTGAAGCTTTCTTT.

The chain uses TRBV30 and TRBJ1-2; no clear D. The germline V gene has CDR1 GTSNPN and CDR2 SVGIG (reference sequence). This CDR3 has 9 residues. V shed 7 bases and J shed 10 bases, with 10 bases lying between them. CDR3 in amino acids: CAYSPDYTF. In nucleotides, the CDR3 is TGTGCCTACTCCCCTGACTACACCTTC.

This clonotype was detected many times. The gene calls are TRBV7-2 and TRBJ1-1, with a weak D call TRBD1 (6 bases). Trimming shortened V by 2 bases and J by 6 bases, and 7 bases separated the two germline ends. The CDR3 runs 12 residues. Germline values: CDR1 SGHTA, CDR2 FQGNSA. In DNA form, the CDR3 reads TGTGCCAGCAGCTTAAGGGGGGCTGAAGCTTTCTTT. Translating gives CASSLRGAEAFF.

This clonotype was counted between two and nine times. The rearrangement joins TRBV7-6 to TRBJ2-2; D not certain. The V end was cut by 1 base, the J end by 1 base, with 10 bases between. This CDR3 contains 16 residues. The germline V gene has CDR1 SGHVS and CDR2 FNYEAQ. CDR3 in amino acids: CASSLVVLWNTGELFF. CDR3 DNA sequence: TGTGCCAGCAGCTTAGTTGTGTTGTGGAACACCGGGGAGCTGTTTTTT.

The chain recombines TRBV12-3 or TRBV12-4 with TRBJ2-7; 7 nucleotides line up with TRBD2. V trimming: 3 bases; J trimming: 0 bases; junction bases outside the gene matches: 5. The CDR3 length is 15 residues. This CDR3 reads CASSFRGESSYEQYF. DNA for the CDR3: TGTGCCAGCAGTTTTCGGGGGGAGAGCTCCTACGAGCAGTACTTC.

This clonotype was observed a handful of times. The CDR3 here is CASSPPGLAYQETQYF. The CDR3 coding sequence is TGTGCCAGCAGCCCGCCGGGACTAGCCTACCAAGAGACCCAGTACTTC. V usage is TRBV28 and J usage is TRBJ2-5; 9 bases agree with TRBD2. V was pared by 6 bases and J by 0 bases, with 8 bases of the junction left unmatched. CDR3 length: 16 amino acids. Germline loops: CDR1 MDHEN, CDR2 SYDVKM.

This clonotype has more than one count but fewer than ten. This chain links TRBV29-1 with TRBJ2-1, with D possibly TRBD1 on 5 matching bases. With 4 bases removed from V and 8 bases from J, the gap between germline ends came to 9 bases. The CDR3 is 11 amino acids. Germline V gives CDR1 SQVTM, CDR2 ANQGSEA. CDR3 protein: CSVAGSYEQFF. The CDR3 DNA is TGCAGCGTTGCAGGGTCCTATGAGCAGTTCTTC.

This clonotype was seen repeatedly, ten times or more. V is TRBV5-1 and J is TRBJ2-3, with D possibly matching TRBD1 (5 bases). V lost 2 bases, J lost 0 bases, and 10 bases lay in between. The CDR3 runs 15 residues. Germline V gives CDR1 SGHRS, CDR2 YFSETQ. CDR3 in amino acids: CASSLRPGSTDTQYF. Here the CDR3 DNA reads TGCGCCAGCAGCTTAAGGCCAGGGAGCACAGATACGCAGTATTTT.

V usage is TRBV9 and J usage is TRBJ1-2; 7 nucleotides match TRBD1. There are 15 residues in the CDR3. Germline V CDR1 and CDR2: SGDLS, YYNGEE. V gave up 5 bases and J gave up 6 bases; unmatched junction bases: 13. The CDR3, as DNA: TGTGCCAGCAGACCCGGGGGGGAGGGGGCGAATGGCTACACCTTC. Translated, it gives CASRPGGEGANGYTF.

The sample holds a few counts of this clonotype. V and J are TRBV2 and TRBJ2-2; TRBD2 might be the D (5 bases). This CDR3 has 13 residues. CDR1 and CDR2 (germline): SNHLY, FYNNEI. Trimming removed 4 bases from V and 8 bases from J, with 11 bases in between. CDR3 sequence reads: CASSGTFPGELFF. Written as DNA, the CDR3 is TGTGCCAGCAGTGGGACTTTCCCAGGGGAGCTGTTTTTT.

The sample holds a few counts of this clonotype. The chain has TRBV12-3 or TRBV12-4 and TRBJ1-3, with D unresolved. CDR3 length equals 15 residues. V dropped 5 bases and J dropped 0 bases, with 11 bases sitting between them. CDR3 region: CASSHLENSGNTIYF. As DNA, the CDR3 is TGTGCCAGCAGTCATCTCGAGAACTCTGGAAACACCATATATTTT.

The chain uses TRBV6-2 or TRBV6-3 and TRBJ2-5; a possible D gene is TRBD1 (6 bases). This CDR3 is 13 amino acids long. Germline V gene lookup returns CDR1 MNHEY and CDR2 SVGEGT. V lost 7 bases to trimming and J lost 4 bases, with 13 bases between them. CDR3 DNA sequence: TGTGCCAGCACGAACTCGGACAGAGAGACCCAGTACTTC. Residues: CASTNSDRETQYF.

In this sample, this clonotype turned up a few times. The chain is built from TRBV4-3 and TRBJ2-2, with D perhaps given as TRBD1 or TRBD2 (5 bases each). Per germline, CDR1 LGHNA and CDR2 YSLEER. V dropped 3 bases and J dropped 6 bases, with 11 bases sitting between them. This CDR3 is built from 14 residues. CDR3 protein: CASSHSVGAGELFF. CDR3 sequence (DNA): TGCGCCAGCAGCCATTCTGTGGGGGCCGGGGAGCTGTTTTTT.

The CDR3 nucleotides read TGTGCCACCAGTGAGCCGGCTCCCCAAGAGACCCAGTACTTC. Translation gives CATSEPAPQETQYF. J is TRBJ2-5 and V is TRBV24-1; D is unclear. The germline CDR1 and CDR2 sequences are KGHDR and SFDVKD. The CDR3 is 14 amino acids. V was clipped by 4 bases and J by 1 base, with 9 bases between them.

This clonotype was observed a handful of times. V and J are TRBV2 and TRBJ1-1, with D unresolved. The germline V and J ends were trimmed by 2 bases and 2 bases, with 3 bases remaining between them. Germline lookup yields CDR1 SNHLY and CDR2 FYNNEI. The CDR3 length is 12 residues. In nucleotides, the CDR3 is TGTGCCAGCAGTGAATTTAACACTGAAGCTTTCTTT. This sequence encodes CASSEFNTEAFF.

The CDR3 DNA follows: TGCAGTGCAAAGGACAGGGCCCTGGCCCTAGCGAACACCGGGGAGCTGTTTTTT. This codes for CSAKDRALALANTGELFF. The genes are TRBV20-1 and TRBJ2-2, with 8 bases lining up with TRBD1. The CDR3 sequence is 18 residues long. Losses at the gene ends were 6 bases for V and 0 bases for J; bases not matched to a gene: 15. CDR1 and CDR2 from the germline V gene are DFQATT and SNEGSKA (reference sequence).

The chain carries TRBV10-3 and TRBJ2-7; TRBD1 is a possible D gene (5 bases). Germline CDR1 ENHRY, CDR2 SYGVKD. The ends were cut back, 7 bases at V and 4 bases at J, with 14 bases in the middle. This CDR3 spans 13 amino acids. The CDR3 DNA is TGTGCCATCAAGGGTCCAGGGTCATACGAGCAGTACTTC. Its protein product is CAIKGPGSYEQYF.

This clonotype came up a few times. This chain joins TRBV15 and TRBJ2-3; possible D gene TRBD2, 5 bases. CDR3 length: 15 amino acids. Trimming left V 1 base short and J 2 bases short, with 10 bases between. Germline V gene data show CDR1 as LNHNV and CDR2 as YYDKDF (reference sequence). The CDR3 coding sequence is TGTGCCACCAGCAGAGGCGGGCACACCACAGATACGCAGTATTTT. It translates to CATSRGGHTTDTQYF.